This T cell receptor (beta chain) was observed in a study of blood T cell repertoires in COVID-19. Study background: Samples of COVID-19 (acute and convalescent) were obtained from the United States, Italy and Spain.

In the original workflow: Scientists estimated how many nucleated cells there were by amplifying reference gene primers. The method was immunoSEQ multiplex PCR; TCRdb's version includes in-frame clones alone and lacks a portion of them. V, J and clone size are those of that table, while D and trimming were read from the DNA. The sample includes about 200,000 clones, 80% to 90% of them seen just once. Germline V gives CDR1 MGHRA, CDR2 YSYEKL. The CDR3 spans 15 residues. Germline trimming cut 3 bases from V and 6 bases from J; bases unmatched to any gene: 9. Participant ages covered roughly 18 to 89 years across around 22 US areas. Which cohort a participant joined came from the clinical history participants gave. This clone appeared a few times.

The sequencing sample was made of PBMCs or T cells enriched from blood (not recorded which). The source is a man aged 35-49 years who had recovered from COVID-19. This sequence joins TRBV4-1 and TRBJ1-2, with TRBD1 identical over 8 bases. The CDR3 region has the DNA TGCGCCAGCAGCCACCACCTACCAGGGGGCGATGGCTACACCTTC. Its translation is CASSHHLPGGDGYTF.